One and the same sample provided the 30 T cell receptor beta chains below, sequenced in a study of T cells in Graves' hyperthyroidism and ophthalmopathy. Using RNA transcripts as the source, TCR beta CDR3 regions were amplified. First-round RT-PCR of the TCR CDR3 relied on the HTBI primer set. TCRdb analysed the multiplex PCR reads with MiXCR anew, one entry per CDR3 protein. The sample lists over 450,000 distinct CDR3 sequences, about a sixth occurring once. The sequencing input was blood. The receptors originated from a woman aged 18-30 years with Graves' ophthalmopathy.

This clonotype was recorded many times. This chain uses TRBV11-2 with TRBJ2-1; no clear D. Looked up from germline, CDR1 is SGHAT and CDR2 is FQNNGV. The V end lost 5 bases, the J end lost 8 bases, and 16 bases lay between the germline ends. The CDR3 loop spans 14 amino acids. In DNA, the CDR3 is TGTGCCAGCAGCCCCACTCGGGTAATGGATGAGCAGTTCTTC. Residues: CASSPTRVMDEQFF. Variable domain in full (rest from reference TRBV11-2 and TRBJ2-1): EAGVAQSPRYKIIEKRQSVAFWCNPISGHATLYWYQQILGQGPKLLIQFQNNGVVDDSQLPKDRFSAERLKGVDSTLKIQPAKLEDSAVYLCASSPTRVMDEQFFGPGTRLTVL.

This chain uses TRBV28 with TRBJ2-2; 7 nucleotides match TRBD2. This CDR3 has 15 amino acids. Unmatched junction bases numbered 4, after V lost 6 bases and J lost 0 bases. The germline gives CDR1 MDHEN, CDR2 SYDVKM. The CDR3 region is CASRSGLTNTGELFF. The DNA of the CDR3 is TGTGCCAGCAGATCGGGACTAACGAACACCGGGGAGCTGTTTTTT.

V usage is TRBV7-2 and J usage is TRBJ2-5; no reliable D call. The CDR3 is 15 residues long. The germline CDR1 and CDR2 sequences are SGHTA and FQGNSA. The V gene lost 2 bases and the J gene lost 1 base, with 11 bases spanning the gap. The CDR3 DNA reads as TGTGCCAGCAGCTTATATTTTGGCACCCAAGAGACCCAGTACTTC. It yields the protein CASSLYFGTQETQYF.

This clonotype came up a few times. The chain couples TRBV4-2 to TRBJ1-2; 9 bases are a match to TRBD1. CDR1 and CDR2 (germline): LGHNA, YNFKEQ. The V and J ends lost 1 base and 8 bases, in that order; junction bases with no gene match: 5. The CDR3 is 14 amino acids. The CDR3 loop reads CASSQGTGEVGYTF. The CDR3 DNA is TGTGCCAGCAGCCAAGGGACAGGGGAGGTGGGCTACACCTTC.

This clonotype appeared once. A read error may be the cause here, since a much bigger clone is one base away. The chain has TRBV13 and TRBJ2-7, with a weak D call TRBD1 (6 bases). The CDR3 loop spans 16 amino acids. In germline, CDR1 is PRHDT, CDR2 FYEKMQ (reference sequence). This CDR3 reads CAGSVLQGERSYEQYF. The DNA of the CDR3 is TGTGCCGGCAGCGTTCTACAGGGTGAAAGGTCCTACGAGCAGTACTTC.

CDR3 coding DNA: TGTGCCAGCAGCCAAGCCGGGACTAGCGGGAGTTACGAGCAGTACTTC. Encoded protein: CASSQAGTSGSYEQYF. This sequence joins TRBV3-1 and TRBJ2-7; TRBD2 matches at 14 bases. Trimming at V came to 1 base and at J to 4 bases, leaving 3 bases not matched to a gene. Looked up from germline, CDR1 is LGHDT and CDR2 is YNNKEL (reference sequence). The CDR3 totals 16 residues.

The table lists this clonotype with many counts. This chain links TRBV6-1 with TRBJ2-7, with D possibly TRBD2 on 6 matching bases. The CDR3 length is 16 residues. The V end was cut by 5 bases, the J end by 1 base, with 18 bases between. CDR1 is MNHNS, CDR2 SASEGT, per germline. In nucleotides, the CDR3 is TGTGCCAGCAGTCCCTATAGGACGGGGAGGTCCTACGAGCAGTACTTC. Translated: CASSPYRTGRSYEQYF.

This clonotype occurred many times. The CDR3 reads CASSSGTPEETQYF. CDR3 in DNA: TGTGCCAGCAGTTCGGGGACCCCGGAGGAGACCCAGTACTTC. The V call is TRBV12-3 or TRBV12-4, the J call TRBJ2-5; D may correspond to TRBD1 or TRBD2 (5 bases each). V dropped 4 bases and J dropped 5 bases, with 14 bases sitting between them. This CDR3 has 14 residues.

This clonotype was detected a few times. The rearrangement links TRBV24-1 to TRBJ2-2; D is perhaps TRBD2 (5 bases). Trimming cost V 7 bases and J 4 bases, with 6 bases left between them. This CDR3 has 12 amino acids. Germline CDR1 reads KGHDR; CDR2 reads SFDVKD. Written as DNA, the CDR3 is TGTGCCACCAGGGACTCCACCGGGGAGCTGTTTTTT. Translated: CATRDSTGELFF.

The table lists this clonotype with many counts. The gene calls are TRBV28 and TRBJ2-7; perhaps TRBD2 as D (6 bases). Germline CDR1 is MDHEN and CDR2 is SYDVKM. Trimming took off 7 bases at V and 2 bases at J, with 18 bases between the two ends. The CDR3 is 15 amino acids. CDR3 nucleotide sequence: TGTGCCAGCATCCCTGTCGGGGACTCAGCCTACGAGCAGTACTTC. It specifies CASIPVGDSAYEQYF.

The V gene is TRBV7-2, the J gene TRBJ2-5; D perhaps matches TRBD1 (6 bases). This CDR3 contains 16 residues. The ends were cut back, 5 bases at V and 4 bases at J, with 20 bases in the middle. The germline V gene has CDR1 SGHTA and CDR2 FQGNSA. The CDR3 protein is CASSPGVDPSRETQYF. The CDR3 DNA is TGTGCCAGCAGCCCAGGGGTCGATCCTTCACGAGAGACCCAGTACTTC.

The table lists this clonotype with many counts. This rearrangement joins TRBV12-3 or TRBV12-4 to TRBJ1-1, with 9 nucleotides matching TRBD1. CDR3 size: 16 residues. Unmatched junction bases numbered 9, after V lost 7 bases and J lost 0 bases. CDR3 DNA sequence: TGTGCCAGCACCCCCGGGACAGGGCCCTTGAACACTGAAGCTTTCTTT. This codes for CASTPGTGPLNTEAFF.

The DNA of the CDR3 is TGCGCCAGCAGCCAAGAGTCAGGGGCCCCCTACGAGCAGTACTTC. This translates into CASSQESGAPYEQYF. The chain recombines TRBV4-1 with TRBJ2-7; TRBD1 is a possible D gene (6 bases). The V end lost 0 bases, the J end lost 2 bases, and 11 bases lay between the germline ends. The CDR3 loop spans 15 amino acids. Germline assignment: CDR1 MGHRA and CDR2 YSYEKL.

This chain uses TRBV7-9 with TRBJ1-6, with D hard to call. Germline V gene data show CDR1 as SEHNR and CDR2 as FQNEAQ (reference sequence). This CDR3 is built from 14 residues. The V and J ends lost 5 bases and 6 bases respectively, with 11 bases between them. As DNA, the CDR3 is TGTGCCAGCAGCCCAGTTGAGGGTAATTCACCCCTCCACTTT. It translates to CASSPVEGNSPLHF.

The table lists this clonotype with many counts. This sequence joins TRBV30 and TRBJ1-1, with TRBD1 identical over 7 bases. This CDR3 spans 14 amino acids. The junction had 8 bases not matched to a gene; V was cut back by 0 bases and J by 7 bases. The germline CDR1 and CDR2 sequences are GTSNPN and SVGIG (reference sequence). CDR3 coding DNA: TGTGCCTGGAGTGTAATGGGAGGGGGCTATGAAGCTTTCTTT. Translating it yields CAWSVMGGGYEAFF.

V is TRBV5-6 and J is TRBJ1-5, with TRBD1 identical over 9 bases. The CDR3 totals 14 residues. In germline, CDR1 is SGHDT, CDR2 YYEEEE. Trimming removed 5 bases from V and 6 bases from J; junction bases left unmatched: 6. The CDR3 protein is CASREQGASQPQHF. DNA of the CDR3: TGTGCCAGCAGGGAACAGGGGGCGAGTCAGCCCCAGCATTTT.

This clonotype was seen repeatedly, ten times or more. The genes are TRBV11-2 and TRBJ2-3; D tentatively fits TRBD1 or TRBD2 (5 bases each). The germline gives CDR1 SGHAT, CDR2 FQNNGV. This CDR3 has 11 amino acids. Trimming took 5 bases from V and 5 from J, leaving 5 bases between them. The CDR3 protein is CASSGGDTQYF. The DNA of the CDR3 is TGTGCCAGCAGCGGGGGAGATACGCAGTATTTT.

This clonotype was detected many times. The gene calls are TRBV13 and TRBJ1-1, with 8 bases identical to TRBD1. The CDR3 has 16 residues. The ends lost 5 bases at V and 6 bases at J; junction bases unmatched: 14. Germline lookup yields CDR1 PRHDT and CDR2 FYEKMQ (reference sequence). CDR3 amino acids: CASSTHTGGAFPEAFF. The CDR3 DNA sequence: TGTGCCAGCAGCACACATACAGGGGGGGCATTCCCTGAAGCTTTCTTT. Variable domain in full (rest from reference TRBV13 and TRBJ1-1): AAGVIQSPRHLIKEKRETATLKCYPIPRHDTVYWYQQGPGQDPQFLISFYEKMQSDKGSIPDRFSAQQFSDYHSELNMSSLELGDSALYFCASSTHTGGAFPEAFFGQGTRLTVV.

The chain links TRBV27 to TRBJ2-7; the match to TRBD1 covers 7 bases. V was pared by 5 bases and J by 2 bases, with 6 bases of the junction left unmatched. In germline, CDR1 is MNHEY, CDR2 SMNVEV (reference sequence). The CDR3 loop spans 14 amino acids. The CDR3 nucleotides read TGTGCCAGCAGTATATATGGGACAGCCTACGAGCAGTACTTC. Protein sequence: CASSIYGTAYEQYF.

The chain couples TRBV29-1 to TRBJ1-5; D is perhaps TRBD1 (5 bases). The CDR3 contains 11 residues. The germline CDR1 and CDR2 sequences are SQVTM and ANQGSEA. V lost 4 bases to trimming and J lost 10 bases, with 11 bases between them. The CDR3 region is CSVAWDGPQHF. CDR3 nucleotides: TGCAGCGTTGCCTGGGACGGACCCCAGCATTTT.

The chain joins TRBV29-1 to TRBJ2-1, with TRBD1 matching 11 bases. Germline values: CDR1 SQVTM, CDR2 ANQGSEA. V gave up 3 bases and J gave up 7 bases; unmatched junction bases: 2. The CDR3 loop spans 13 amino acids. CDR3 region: CSVEGTGGNEQFF. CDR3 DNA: TGCAGCGTTGAGGGGACAGGGGGTAATGAGCAGTTCTTC.

The CDR3 loop reads CASSLGVRTNEKLFF. The CDR3 nucleotides read TGTGCCAGCAGCTTGGGTGTCAGAACTAATGAAAAACTGTTTTTT. The chain employs TRBV5-4 and TRBJ1-4; D is ambiguous. Germline-derived CDR1 and CDR2 are SGHNT and YYREEE (reference sequence). This CDR3 is built from 15 residues. V gave up 0 bases and J gave up 1 base, with 7 bases separating them.

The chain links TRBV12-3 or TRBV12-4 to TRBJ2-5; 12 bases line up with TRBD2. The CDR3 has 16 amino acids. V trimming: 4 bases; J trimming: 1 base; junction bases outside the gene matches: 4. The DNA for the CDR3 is TGTGCCAGCAGTTCTCCGACTAGCGGGAGCCAAGAGACCCAGTACTTC. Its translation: CASSSPTSGSQETQYF.

CDR3 coding DNA: TGTGCCAGCAGTTACTCGGGCGACGGGCCCACCTACGAGCAGTACTTC. It codes for CASSYSGDGPTYEQYF. The chain links TRBV6-2 or TRBV6-3 to TRBJ2-7; no definite D call. CDR3 length: 16 residues. V was trimmed by 0 bases and J by 2 bases, leaving 14 bases between them. The germline gives CDR1 MNHEY, CDR2 SVGEGT.

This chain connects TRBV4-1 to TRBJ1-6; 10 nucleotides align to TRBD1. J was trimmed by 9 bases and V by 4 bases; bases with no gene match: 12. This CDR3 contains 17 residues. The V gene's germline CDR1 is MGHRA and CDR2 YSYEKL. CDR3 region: CASSLGSSRDRGSPLHF. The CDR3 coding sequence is TGCGCCAGCAGCCTCGGGTCTAGCCGGGACAGGGGTTCACCCCTCCACTTT.

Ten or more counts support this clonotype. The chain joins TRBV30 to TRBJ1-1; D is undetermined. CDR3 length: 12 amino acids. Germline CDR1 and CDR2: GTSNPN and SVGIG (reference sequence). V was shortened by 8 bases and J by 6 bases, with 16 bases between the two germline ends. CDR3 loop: CAGRAFDSEAFF. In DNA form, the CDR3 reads TGTGCCGGCCGGGCTTTCGATTCTGAAGCTTTCTTT. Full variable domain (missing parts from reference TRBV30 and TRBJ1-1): SQTIHQWPATLVQPVGSPLSLECTVEGTSNPNLYWYRQAAGRGLQLLFYSVGIGQISSEVPQNLSASRPQDRQFILSSKKLLLSDSGFYLCAGRAFDSEAFFGQGTRLTVV.

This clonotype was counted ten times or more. CDR3 coding DNA: TGTGCCAGCAGTTACTCGTCAGGGGCTCTCAATGAGCAGTTCTTC. Translated, it gives CASSYSSGALNEQFF. V usage is TRBV6-6 and J usage is TRBJ2-1, with D possibly matching TRBD1 (6 bases). The CDR3 covers 15 residues. Germline CDR1 reads MNHNY; CDR2 reads SVGAGI (reference sequence). Trimming shortened V by 0 bases and J by 6 bases, and 12 bases separated the two germline ends.

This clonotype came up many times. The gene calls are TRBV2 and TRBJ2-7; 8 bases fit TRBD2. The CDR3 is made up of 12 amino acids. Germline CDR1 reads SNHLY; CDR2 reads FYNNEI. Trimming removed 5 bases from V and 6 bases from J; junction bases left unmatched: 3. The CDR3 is CASSPAGVEQYF. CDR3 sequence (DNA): TGTGCCAGCAGTCCAGCGGGGGTCGAGCAGTACTTC.

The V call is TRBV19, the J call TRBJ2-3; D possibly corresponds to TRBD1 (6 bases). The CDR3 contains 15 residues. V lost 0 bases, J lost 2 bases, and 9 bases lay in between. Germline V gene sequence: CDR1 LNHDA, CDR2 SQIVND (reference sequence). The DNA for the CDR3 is TGTGCCAGTAGTATAGACAGGGGTGACACAGATACGCAGTATTTT. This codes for CASSIDRGDTDTQYF. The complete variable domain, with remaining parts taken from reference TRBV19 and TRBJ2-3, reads DGGITQSPKYLFRKEGQNVTLSCEQNLNHDAMYWYRQDPGQGLRLIYYSQIVNDFQKGDIAEGYSVSREKKESFPLTVTSAQKNPTAFYLCASSIDRGDTDTQYFGPGTRLTVL.

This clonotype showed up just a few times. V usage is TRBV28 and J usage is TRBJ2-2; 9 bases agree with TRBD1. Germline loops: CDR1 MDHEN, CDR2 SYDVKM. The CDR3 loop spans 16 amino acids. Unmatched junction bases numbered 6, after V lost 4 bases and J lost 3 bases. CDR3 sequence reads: CASSSPRTGDTGELFF. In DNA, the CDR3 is TGTGCCAGCAGTTCACCCCGGACAGGGGACACCGGGGAGCTGTTTTTT.